This entry lists 14 T cell receptor beta chains sequenced from one sample in a study of T cell responses to AZD1222 COVID-19 vaccine. Here immunoSEQ multiplex PCR was the method, and the copy in TCRdb shows in-frame clones only, minus some. Of more than 150,000 clones listed, over 80% are singletons. Sequencing was performed on peripheral blood, taken on day 0 of MenACWY control vaccination. Source of these receptors: an adult in good health.

Concerning this clone itself: An end of the junction does not agree with germline; a read error may underlie this. The V and J genes are TRBV12-3 or TRBV12-4 and TRBJ2-1; D unresolved. The CDR3 has 12 amino acids. In DNA, the CDR3 is TGTGCCAGCAGGCCGGCCTTGGGTTTTGAGCTCTTC. The encoded protein is CASRPALGFELF.

This chain connects TRBV11-2 to TRBJ2-3; 9 bases are shared with TRBD1. The CDR3 runs 16 residues. V lost 1 base and J lost 4; bases outside the gene matches: 6. The germline V gene encodes CDR1 SGHAT and CDR2 FQNNGV. CDR3 region: CASSLGTGVGADTQYF. The CDR3 DNA reads as TGTGCCAGCAGCTTAGGGACAGGGGTTGGGGCAGATACGCAGTATTTT. The full variable domain, its missing parts supplied by reference TRBV11-2 and TRBJ2-3, is EAGVAQSPRYKIIEKRQSVAFWCNPISGHATLYWYQQILGQGPKLLIQFQNNGVVDDSQLPKDRFSAERLKGVDSTLKIQPAKLEDSAVYLCASSLGTGVGADTQYFGPGTRLTVL.

The genes are TRBV7-7 and TRBJ2-5; perhaps TRBD1 as D (6 bases). This CDR3 contains 15 residues. V was shortened by 5 bases and J by 3 bases, with 16 bases between the two germline ends. Germline V gene lookup returns CDR1 SSHAT and CDR2 FNYEAQ (reference sequence). The CDR3 sequence is CASSTGQGQEETQYF. DNA of the CDR3: TGTGCCAGCAGCACTGGTCAGGGGCAAGAAGAGACCCAGTACTTC.

The rearrangement joins TRBV7-2 to TRBJ1-6; the D gene is possibly TRBD1 (5 bases). The germline gives CDR1 SGHTA, CDR2 FQGNSA. This CDR3 contains 16 residues. V lost 5 bases and J lost 5, with 16 bases in between. The CDR3 reads CASSIVSGTHNSPLHF. The CDR3 nucleotides read TGTGCCAGCAGCATAGTTTCCGGGACGCATAATTCACCCCTCCACTTT.

The CDR3 nucleotides are TGTGCCAGCAGTTTATTGGGGTCAGATACGCAGTATTTT. Translated: CASSLLGSDTQYF. This chain connects TRBV27 to TRBJ2-3; D is undetermined. The CDR3 covers 13 residues. Between the trimmed V and J ends, which lost 1 base and 4 bases, there was a span of 6 bases. In germline, CDR1 is MNHEY, CDR2 SMNVEV (reference sequence).

The chain uses TRBV14 and TRBJ2-3; D possibly corresponds to TRBD2 (6 bases). The germline V gene encodes CDR1 SGHDN and CDR2 FVKESK. Deletions cut 1 base from V and 4 bases from J, with 15 bases between. The CDR3 covers 16 residues. DNA of the CDR3: TGTGCCAGCAGCCAAGGTGGCGGGATAGCCGCAGATACGCAGTATTTT. Translating it yields CASSQGGGIAADTQYF. The variable domain in full, completed from reference TRBV14 and TRBJ2-3, reads EAGVTQFPSHSVIEKGQTVTLRCDPISGHDNLYWYRRVMGKEIKFLLHFVKESKQDESGMPNNRFLAERTGGTYSTLKVQPAELEDSGVYFCASSQGGGIAADTQYFGPGTRLTVL.

V usage is TRBV5-8 and J usage is TRBJ2-2, with D unclear. The CDR3 covers 17 residues. Germline V CDR1 and CDR2: SGHTS, YDEGEE. The ends were cut back, 4 bases at V and 0 bases at J, with 16 bases in the middle. CDR3 sequence: CASSNPRGSANTGELFF. The CDR3 nucleotides read TGTGCCAGCAGCAACCCCCGTGGAAGCGCGAACACCGGGGAGCTGTTTTTT.

The chain carries TRBV5-4 and TRBJ2-7, with D possibly being TRBD1 (6 bases). This CDR3 spans 14 amino acids. The ends were cut back, 0 bases at V and 5 bases at J, with 12 bases in the middle. Germline V gene lookup returns CDR1 SGHNT and CDR2 YYREEE (reference sequence). The DNA for the CDR3 is TGTGCCAGCAGCTTGGGGGGGCGCCGGGACGAGCAGTACTTC. Amino acid sequence: CASSLGGRRDEQYF.

The chain joins TRBV29-1 to TRBJ2-1, with 7 positions matching TRBD1. Germline V gives CDR1 SQVTM, CDR2 ANQGSEA. The V segment lost 7 bases and the J segment 4 bases; nucleotides outside the gene matches: 13. The CDR3 has 15 amino acids. DNA for the CDR3: TGCAGCGAAAAATTAAGACAGGGCCCTTACAATGAGCAGTTCTTC. Protein product: CSEKLRQGPYNEQFF.

The chain joins TRBV7-3 to TRBJ2-5; D possibly corresponds to TRBD1 (6 bases). V was trimmed by 3 bases and J by 2 bases, leaving 13 bases between them. The V gene's germline CDR1 is SGHTA and CDR2 FQGTGA. The CDR3 length is 15 residues. The CDR3 bases are TGTGCCAGCAGCTTGGAGAGTACAGGGCAAGAGACCCAGTACTTC. Protein: CASSLESTGQETQYF.

The rearrangement joins TRBV30 to TRBJ1-1, with 8 bases fitting TRBD1. V shed 0 bases and J 8 bases; nucleotides not matched to a gene: 14. This CDR3 region has 16 residues. Germline loops: CDR1 GTSNPN, CDR2 SVGIG (reference sequence). The CDR3 region is CAWSVGTGIRSWEAFF. CDR3 DNA: TGTGCCTGGAGTGTAGGGACAGGAATTCGATCGTGGGAAGCTTTCTTT.

The rearrangement joins TRBV7-2 to TRBJ2-1; 11 nucleotides agree with TRBD2. The ends lost 5 bases at V and 7 bases at J; junction bases unmatched: 13. The V gene's germline CDR1 is SGHTA and CDR2 FQGNSA. This CDR3 has 17 amino acids. The CDR3 DNA sequence: TGTGCCAGCAGCCCGCATGGGTCTAGCGGGAGGCTTAATGAGCAGTTCTTC. Its translation is CASSPHGSSGRLNEQFF.

In its sample, this clone was seen once. The chain uses TRBV2 and TRBJ1-1; D remains ambiguous. Deletions cut 4 bases from V and 0 bases from J, with 9 bases between. CDR3 length: 14 residues. Per germline, CDR1 SNHLY and CDR2 FYNNEI. CDR3 in amino acids: CASSALEMNTEAFF. Here the CDR3 DNA reads TGTGCCAGCAGTGCTTTGGAGATGAACACTGAAGCTTTCTTT.

The chain uses TRBV27 and TRBJ1-6; 7 bases fit TRBD1. The CDR3 contains 13 residues. Trimming removed 10 bases from V and 5 bases from J; junction bases left unmatched: 5. Per the germline V gene, CDR1 is MNHEY and CDR2 is SMNVEV (reference sequence). The CDR3 coding sequence is TGTGCCAACAGGGGTCCGGATAATTCACCCCTCCACTTT. This gives the protein CANRGPDNSPLHF.